This T cell receptor (beta chain) is from a study of blood T cell repertoires in COVID-19. TCRdb's table, derived via immunoSEQ multiplex PCR, lists solely in-frame clones and lacks some. This table holds approximately 500,000 clones, roughly nine tenths found once. Germline V CDR1 and CDR2: SQVTM, ANQGSEA. The CDR3 extends over 16 amino acids. The trim removed 0 bases at V and 3 bases at J, leaving 7 bases unmatched. This rearrangement joins TRBV29-1 to TRBJ1-2; TRBD1 aligns across 10 bases. Sequencing was carried out using peripheral blood. The TCR was taken from a woman aged 45-59 years with COVID-19, enrolled during active disease. The CDR3 DNA sequence: TGCAGCGTTGAAGAGGGACAGGGGATCGTTGACTATGGCTACACCTTC. As protein: CSVEEGQGIVDYGYTF.